A selection of T cell receptor beta chains follows, all from one sample in a study of T cells in Graves' hyperthyroidism and ophthalmopathy. TCRdb re-analysed the multiplex PCR reads in MiXCR, keeping a single row per CDR3 protein. The data contain about 770,000 distinct CDR3 sequences, about 17% of them seen just once; the ten biggest clones take up roughly a sixth. The sample taken for sequencing was blood. These receptors originate from a woman between 50 and 59 years old with Graves' hyperthyroidism that later progressed to Graves' ophthalmopathy. Both conserved end residues are part of each CDR3. Each record gives: CDR3 DNA, CDR3 protein, clone size, J gene, D gene, V gene. The D gene is left open where the match is weak. Some rows have no size entry. The others give once, few or many, or a class for an expanded clone.

CDR3 DNA: TGTGCCAGCAGCTTGCTCTGGACACCGTTAAAGAACTATGGCTACACCTTC; CDR3 protein: CASSLLWTPLKNYGYTF; clone size: many; J gene: TRBJ1-2; D gene: .; V gene: TRBV7-8
CDR3 DNA: TGTGCCATCAGTGAGTCGTATTCGGGGGGGACAGATGAGCAGTTCTTC; CDR3 protein: CAISESYSGGTDEQFF; clone size: .; J gene: TRBJ2-1; D gene: .; V gene: TRBV10-3
CDR3 DNA: TGTGCCAGCAGCTTAGGGTGGGGGAGCAATGAGCAGTTCTTC; CDR3 protein: CASSLGWGSNEQFF; clone size: .; J gene: TRBJ2-1; D gene: .; V gene: TRBV5-4
CDR3 DNA: TGTGCCAGCACCGGACACTCCTACGAGCAGTACTTC; CDR3 protein: CASTGHSYEQYF; clone size: many; J gene: TRBJ2-7; D gene: .; V gene: TRBV2
CDR3 DNA: TGTGCTAGTGGTACTCGGACAGATCATCAAGAGACCCAGTACTTC; CDR3 protein: CASGTRTDHQETQYF; clone size: many; J gene: TRBJ2-5; D gene: .; V gene: TRBV12-5
CDR3 DNA: TGCAGTGCTAGAGATCCCAGGGCACAGCCCCAGCATTTT; CDR3 protein: CSARDPRAQPQHF; clone size: many; J gene: TRBJ1-5; D gene: .; V gene: TRBV20-1
CDR3 DNA: TGTGCCAGCAGCGGACTCGTCTCTGGAAACACCATATATTTT; CDR3 protein: CASSGLVSGNTIYF; clone size: few; J gene: TRBJ1-3; D gene: .; V gene: TRBV9
CDR3 DNA: TGTGCCAGCAGCTTCGCGGCTCGGGGCGGGGGGGCCAGTGAGCAGTTCTTC; CDR3 protein: CASSFAARGGGASEQFF; clone size: .; J gene: TRBJ2-1; D gene: TRBD2; V gene: TRBV5-6
CDR3 DNA: TGTGCCAGCACCCCTTTCCAGGACTCCTACGAGCAGTACTTC; CDR3 protein: CASTPFQDSYEQYF; clone size: many; J gene: TRBJ2-7; D gene: .; V gene: TRBV7-8
CDR3 DNA: TGTGCCAGCAGTTACGACAGGGGTGGTTATAATGAGCAGTTCTTC; CDR3 protein: CASSYDRGGYNEQFF; clone size: few; J gene: TRBJ2-1; D gene: TRBD1; V gene: TRBV6-2/TRBV6-3
CDR3 DNA: TGTGCCAGCAGTGAAGCGCTACAGGGGTGGGGAAATGAAAAACTGTTTTTT; CDR3 protein: CASSEALQGWGNEKLFF; clone size: once; J gene: TRBJ1-4; D gene: TRBD1; V gene: TRBV2
CDR3 DNA: TGTGCCAGCTCAAACAACAGGGACTCCCAAAATGGTTTCTTT; CDR3 protein: CASSNNRDSQNGFF; clone size: .; J gene: TRBJ1-1; D gene: .; V gene: TRBV18
CDR3 DNA: TGTGCCAGCAGCTTAGGGACAGTTGGGGCCAACGTCCTGACTTTC; CDR3 protein: CASSLGTVGANVLTF; clone size: .; J gene: TRBJ2-6; D gene: .; V gene: TRBV7-9
CDR3 DNA: TGTGCCAGCAGTTACGGGTTAGCTCAAGAGACCCAGTACTTC; CDR3 protein: CASSYGLAQETQYF; clone size: .; J gene: TRBJ2-5; D gene: .; V gene: TRBV6-2/TRBV6-3
CDR3 DNA: TGTGCCAGCAGCTTACCGGGCAGAAAAGAGACCCAGTACTTC; CDR3 protein: CASSLPGRKETQYF; clone size: many; J gene: TRBJ2-5; D gene: .; V gene: TRBV11-2
CDR3 DNA: TGTGCCAGCAGCCAAGGGTCAGGTACCCTGGGGGAGCAGTACTTC; CDR3 protein: CASSQGSGTLGEQYF; clone size: many; J gene: TRBJ2-7; D gene: .; V gene: TRBV3-1
CDR3 DNA: TGTGCCAGTAGTGGAACAGGGAGCACCGGGGAGCTGTTTTTT; CDR3 protein: CASSGTGSTGELFF; clone size: .; J gene: TRBJ2-2; D gene: .; V gene: TRBV19
CDR3 DNA: TGCGCCAGCAGCTTGGGGGCTAGCGGGAGAGATACGCAGTATTTT; CDR3 protein: CASSLGASGRDTQYF; clone size: .; J gene: TRBJ2-3; D gene: TRBD2; V gene: TRBV5-1
CDR3 DNA: TGTGCCACCAGCAGAGTTCAAGGGCAGGGAGCTAACTATGGCTACACCTTC; CDR3 protein: CATSRVQGQGANYGYTF; clone size: .; J gene: TRBJ1-2; D gene: .; V gene: TRBV15
CDR3 DNA: TGTGCCAGCAGGGGTGGCAGGGGGTTTAATTCACCCCTCCACTTT; CDR3 protein: CASRGGRGFNSPLHF; clone size: many; J gene: TRBJ1-6; D gene: TRBD1; V gene: TRBV13
CDR3 DNA: TGTGCCTGGAGTCGGACAGGGAATGGTGAGCAGTTCTTC; CDR3 protein: CAWSRTGNGEQFF; clone size: many; J gene: TRBJ2-1; D gene: TRBD1; V gene: TRBV30
CDR3 DNA: TGTGCCAGCAGCCCCATGGAGGGGGGGAAACAGTACTTC; CDR3 protein: CASSPMEGGKQYF; clone size: few; J gene: TRBJ2-5; D gene: .; V gene: TRBV6-4
CDR3 DNA: TGTGCCAGCAGTTTGACTAGCGGCACCGGGGAGCTGTTTTTT; CDR3 protein: CASSLTSGTGELFF; clone size: many; J gene: TRBJ2-2; D gene: TRBD2; V gene: TRBV12-3/TRBV12-4
CDR3 DNA: TGTGCCAGCAGCCCCGGACAGGGGACTGAAGCTTTCTTT; CDR3 protein: CASSPGQGTEAFF; clone size: many; J gene: TRBJ1-1; D gene: TRBD1; V gene: TRBV18
CDR3 DNA: TGTGCCAGCAGCCATGGGACTAACGACGAGCAGTACTTC; CDR3 protein: CASSHGTNDEQYF; clone size: .; J gene: TRBJ2-7; D gene: TRBD2; V gene: TRBV7-9
CDR3 DNA: TGCGCCAGCAGCTTGTGGGCCCATAGCGGGGGGAACAATGAGCAGTTCTTC; CDR3 protein: CASSLWAHSGGNNEQFF; clone size: many; J gene: TRBJ2-1; D gene: TRBD2; V gene: TRBV5-1
CDR3 DNA: TGCAGTGCCCAAAATCGACTAGCGGGGGGGCCTAATGAGCAGTTCTTC; CDR3 protein: CSAQNRLAGGPNEQFF; clone size: many; J gene: TRBJ2-1; D gene: TRBD2; V gene: TRBV20-1
CDR3 DNA: TGTGCCAGTAGTATAAGTCAGGGGGTCTCTCAGCCCCAGCATTTT; CDR3 protein: CASSISQGVSQPQHF; clone size: .; J gene: TRBJ1-5; D gene: TRBD1; V gene: TRBV19
CDR3 DNA: TGTGCCAGCAGTGAATGGGGACTAGCGGGACAAGAGACCCAGTACTTC; CDR3 protein: CASSEWGLAGQETQYF; clone size: many; J gene: TRBJ2-5; D gene: TRBD2; V gene: TRBV2
CDR3 DNA: TGTGCCAGCAGCTTGACAGGGATTGACACTGAAGCTTTCTTT; CDR3 protein: CASSLTGIDTEAFF; clone size: few; J gene: TRBJ1-1; D gene: .; V gene: TRBV5-6
CDR3 DNA: TGTGCCAGCAGTGAAAGGGCAGGTTTTGGCAAAAACATTCAGTACTTC; CDR3 protein: CASSERAGFGKNIQYF; clone size: .; J gene: TRBJ2-4; D gene: .; V gene: TRBV2
CDR3 DNA: TGTGCTAGTGGTTTGTTAACCGGGGGGCAGAGTGGCTACACCTTC; CDR3 protein: CASGLLTGGQSGYTF; clone size: few; J gene: TRBJ1-2; D gene: .; V gene: TRBV12-5
CDR3 DNA: TGTGCCAGCAGCCCGACGCCGGGTGGACAGCCCCAGCATTTT; CDR3 protein: CASSPTPGGQPQHF; clone size: many; J gene: TRBJ1-5; D gene: .; V gene: TRBV3-1
CDR3 DNA: TGTGCCAGCAGTTACTCGACAGGGCCCGGGTATGGCTACACCTTC; CDR3 protein: CASSYSTGPGYGYTF; clone size: few; J gene: TRBJ1-2; D gene: TRBD1; V gene: TRBV6-6
CDR3 DNA: TGTGCCAGCAGTTTCGGTATACCCTACGAGCAGTACTTC; CDR3 protein: CASSFGIPYEQYF; clone size: .; J gene: TRBJ2-7; D gene: .; V gene: TRBV27
CDR3 DNA: TGTGCCAGCAGCCCGGGACCCCCGACGGGCAATCAGCCCCAGCATTTT; CDR3 protein: CASSPGPPTGNQPQHF; clone size: .; J gene: TRBJ1-5; D gene: .; V gene: TRBV5-5
CDR3 DNA: TGTGCCAGCAGCTTCGGTACAACCGGGGAGCTGTTTTTT; CDR3 protein: CASSFGTTGELFF; clone size: many; J gene: TRBJ2-2; D gene: .; V gene: TRBV7-3
CDR3 DNA: TGTGCCAGCACCCTTAATATGGCTAGCGGCAATGAGCAGTTCTTC; CDR3 protein: CASTLNMASGNEQFF; clone size: few; J gene: TRBJ2-1; D gene: TRBD2; V gene: TRBV27
CDR3 DNA: TGTGCCAGCAGCTTCAACCCGGGGGAATTCTACGAGCAGTACTTC; CDR3 protein: CASSFNPGEFYEQYF; clone size: .; J gene: TRBJ2-7; D gene: .; V gene: TRBV5-5
CDR3 DNA: TGTGCCAGTAGTATAGCCACGGGACAGGGGTTTAATGAGCAGTTCTTC; CDR3 protein: CASSIATGQGFNEQFF; clone size: .; J gene: TRBJ2-1; D gene: TRBD1; V gene: TRBV19
CDR3 DNA: TGTGCCAGCAGCTTTACCACGGGTACAGATACGCAGTATTTT; CDR3 protein: CASSFTTGTDTQYF; clone size: few; J gene: TRBJ2-3; D gene: .; V gene: TRBV13
CDR3 DNA: TGTGCCATCAGCCGAAACTACGAGCAGTACTTC; CDR3 protein: CAISRNYEQYF; clone size: few; J gene: TRBJ2-7; D gene: .; V gene: TRBV10-3
CDR3 DNA: TGTGCCAGCAGTCTTCAGTGGACCGGGGAGCTGTTTTTT; CDR3 protein: CASSLQWTGELFF; clone size: many; J gene: TRBJ2-2; D gene: .; V gene: TRBV7-9
CDR3 DNA: TGTGCCAGCACCCTCTTCTCCTACAATGAGCAGTTCTTC; CDR3 protein: CASTLFSYNEQFF; clone size: .; J gene: TRBJ2-1; D gene: .; V gene: TRBV12-3/TRBV12-4
CDR3 DNA: TGTGCCAGCAGCTACACGACAGGAAGGGGGGCCAGTAATGCAGATACGCAGTATTTT; CDR3 protein: CASSYTTGRGASNADTQYF; clone size: .; J gene: TRBJ2-3; D gene: .; V gene: TRBV13
CDR3 DNA: TGTGCCAGCAGTGAGCTCGGGGGTATAACTAATGAAAAACTGTTTTTT; CDR3 protein: CASSELGGITNEKLFF; clone size: few; J gene: TRBJ1-4; D gene: .; V gene: TRBV2
CDR3 DNA: TGTGCCAGCGGACAGGGGTATGAGACCCAGTACTTC; CDR3 protein: CASGQGYETQYF; clone size: few; J gene: TRBJ2-5; D gene: TRBD1; V gene: TRBV19
CDR3 DNA: TGTGCCAGCAGCTTAGTTGGAAGGCAAACCTACGAGCAGTACTTC; CDR3 protein: CASSLVGRQTYEQYF; clone size: many; J gene: TRBJ2-7; D gene: .; V gene: TRBV7-9
CDR3 DNA: TGTGCCAGCAGTGGCGGACAGAACTATGGCTACACCTTC; CDR3 protein: CASSGGQNYGYTF; clone size: many; J gene: TRBJ1-2; D gene: .; V gene: TRBV12-3/TRBV12-4
CDR3 DNA: TGCAGTGCTAGAGACAATGAGCAGTTCTTC; CDR3 protein: CSARDNEQFF; clone size: many; J gene: TRBJ2-1; D gene: .; V gene: TRBV20-1
CDR3 DNA: TGTGCCAGCGGGACAGTTCCCAATCAGCCCCAGCATTTT; CDR3 protein: CASGTVPNQPQHF; clone size: many; J gene: TRBJ1-5; D gene: TRBD1; V gene: TRBV11-2
CDR3 DNA: TGTGCCAGCAGTTTCGATGAAAAACTGTTTTTT; CDR3 protein: CASSFDEKLFF; clone size: many; J gene: TRBJ1-4; D gene: .; V gene: TRBV12-3/TRBV12-4
CDR3 DNA: TGTGCCAGTAGAATGGGCAGCTCCAGATCAGAGACCCAGTACTTC; CDR3 protein: CASRMGSSRSETQYF; clone size: few; J gene: TRBJ2-5; D gene: .; V gene: TRBV19